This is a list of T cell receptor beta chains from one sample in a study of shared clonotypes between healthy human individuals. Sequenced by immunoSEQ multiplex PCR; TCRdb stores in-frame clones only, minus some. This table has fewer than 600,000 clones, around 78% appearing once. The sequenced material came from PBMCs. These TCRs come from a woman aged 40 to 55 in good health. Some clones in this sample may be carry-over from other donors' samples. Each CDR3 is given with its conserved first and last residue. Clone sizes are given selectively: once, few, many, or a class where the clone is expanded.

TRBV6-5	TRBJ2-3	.	CASSYYGQGTDTQYF
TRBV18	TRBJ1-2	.	CASSPSSGSNGYTF
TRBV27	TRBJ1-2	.	CASSSATGGFSRTGRPPYGYTF
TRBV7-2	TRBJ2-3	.	CASSSPGPRTDTQYF
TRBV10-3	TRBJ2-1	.	CAISGAAATNNEQFF
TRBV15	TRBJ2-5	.	CATSRARQGAGETQYF
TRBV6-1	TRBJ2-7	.	CASSGRGRRGPSYTYEQYF
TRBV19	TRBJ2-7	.	CASSRGGREQYF
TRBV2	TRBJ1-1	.	CASFPGLRTEAFF
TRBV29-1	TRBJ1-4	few	CSVAETGRSRLFF
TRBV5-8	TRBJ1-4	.	CASNSMGVGEKLFF
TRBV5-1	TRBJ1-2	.	CASSFRGGADYGYTF
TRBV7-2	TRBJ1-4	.	CASSRTRGQGSEKLFF
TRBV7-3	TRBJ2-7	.	CASSLASGIEQYF
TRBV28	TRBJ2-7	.	CASSPFSSGFYEQYF
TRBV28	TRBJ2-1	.	CASSFYSMGYEQFF
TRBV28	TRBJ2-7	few	CASSLRGQGRYEQYF
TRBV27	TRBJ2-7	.	CASKQGGSSYEQYF
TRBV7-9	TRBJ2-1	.	CASSLSPDRDNEQFF
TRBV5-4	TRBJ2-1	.	CASSFGGNEQFF
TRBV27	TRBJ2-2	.	CASTAGAWTGELFF
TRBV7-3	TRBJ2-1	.	CASSQPAGSYNEQFF
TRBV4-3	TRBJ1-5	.	CASSQDSVGDQPQHF
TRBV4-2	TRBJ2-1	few	CASSQDLVRGEQFF
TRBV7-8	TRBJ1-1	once	CASSLGGRGEAFF
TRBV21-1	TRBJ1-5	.	CASSGLNSNQPQHF
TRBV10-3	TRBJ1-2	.	CAISESGPGEHGYTF
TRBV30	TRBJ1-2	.	CAWSVEELSGYTF
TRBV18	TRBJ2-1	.	CASSPTGGGYNEQFF
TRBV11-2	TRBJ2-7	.	CASSFNRGAEQYF
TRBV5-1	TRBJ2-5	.	CASSLLGRFQETQYF
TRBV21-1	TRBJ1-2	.	CASSNFDRGRHGYTF
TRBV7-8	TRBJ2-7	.	CASSPRDSNSYEQYF
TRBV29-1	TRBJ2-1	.	CSAVFSGLSSYNEQFF
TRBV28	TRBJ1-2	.	CASSFLPANYGYTF
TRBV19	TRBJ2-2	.	CASAGTGVWTGELFF
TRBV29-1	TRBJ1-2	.	CSVDFQGADGYTF